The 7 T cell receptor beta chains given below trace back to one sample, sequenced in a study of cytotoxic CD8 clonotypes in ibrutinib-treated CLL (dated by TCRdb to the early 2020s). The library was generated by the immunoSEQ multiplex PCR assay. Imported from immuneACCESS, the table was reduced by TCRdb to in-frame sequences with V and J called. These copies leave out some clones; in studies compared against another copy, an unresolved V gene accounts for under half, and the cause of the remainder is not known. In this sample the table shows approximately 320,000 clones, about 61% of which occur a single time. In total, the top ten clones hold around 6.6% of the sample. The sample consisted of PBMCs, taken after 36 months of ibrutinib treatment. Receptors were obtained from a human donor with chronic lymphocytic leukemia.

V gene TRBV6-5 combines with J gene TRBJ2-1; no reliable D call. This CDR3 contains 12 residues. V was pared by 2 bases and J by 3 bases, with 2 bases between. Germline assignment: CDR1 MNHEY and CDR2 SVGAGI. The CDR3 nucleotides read TGTGCCAGCAGTTACAACTACAATGAGCAGTTCTTC. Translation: CASSYNYNEQFF.

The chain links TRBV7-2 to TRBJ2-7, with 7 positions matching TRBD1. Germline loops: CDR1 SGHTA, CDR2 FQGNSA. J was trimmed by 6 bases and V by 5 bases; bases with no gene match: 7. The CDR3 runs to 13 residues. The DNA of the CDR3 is TGTGCCAGCAGCGGAGGAAGGACAGGCGAGCAGTACTTC. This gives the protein CASSGGRTGEQYF.

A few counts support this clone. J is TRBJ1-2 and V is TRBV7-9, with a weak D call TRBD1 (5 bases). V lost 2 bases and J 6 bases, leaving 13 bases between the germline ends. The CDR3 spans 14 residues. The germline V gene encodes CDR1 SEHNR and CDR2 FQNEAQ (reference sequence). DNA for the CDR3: TGTGCCAGCAGCTTAACCCCGGGGGGGGATGGCTACACCTTC. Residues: CASSLTPGGDGYTF. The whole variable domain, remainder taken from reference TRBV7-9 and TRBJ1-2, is DTGVSQNPRHKITKRGQNVTFRCDPISEHNRLYWYRQTLGQGPEFLTYFQNEAQLEKSRLLSDRFSAERPKGSFSTLEIQRTEQGDSAMYLCASSLTPGGDGYTFGSGTRLTVV.

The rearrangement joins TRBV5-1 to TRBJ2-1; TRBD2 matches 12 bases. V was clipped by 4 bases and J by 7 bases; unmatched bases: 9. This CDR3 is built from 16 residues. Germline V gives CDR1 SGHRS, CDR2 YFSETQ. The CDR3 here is CASSTSTGTSGNEQFF. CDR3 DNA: TGCGCCAGCAGCACATCTACCGGGACTAGCGGGAATGAGCAGTTCTTC.

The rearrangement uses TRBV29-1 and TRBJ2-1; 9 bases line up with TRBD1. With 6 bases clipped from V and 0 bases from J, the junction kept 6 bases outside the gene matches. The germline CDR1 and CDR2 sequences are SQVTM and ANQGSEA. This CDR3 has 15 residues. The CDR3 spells CSVPGTGSSYNEQFF. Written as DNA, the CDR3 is TGCAGCGTGCCTGGGACAGGGAGCTCCTACAATGAGCAGTTCTTC.

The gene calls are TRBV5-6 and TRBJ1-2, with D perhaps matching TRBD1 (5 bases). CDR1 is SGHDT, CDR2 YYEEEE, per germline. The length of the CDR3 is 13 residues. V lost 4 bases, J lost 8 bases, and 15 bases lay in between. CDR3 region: CASSPLGEWGYTF. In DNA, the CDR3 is TGTGCCAGCAGCCCCCTAGGGGAGTGGGGCTACACCTTC.

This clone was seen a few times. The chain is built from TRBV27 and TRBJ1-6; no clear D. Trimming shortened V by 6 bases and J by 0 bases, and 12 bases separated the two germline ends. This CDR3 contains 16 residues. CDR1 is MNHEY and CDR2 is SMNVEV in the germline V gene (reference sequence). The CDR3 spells CASRPRTSSYNSPLHF. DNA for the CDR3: TGTGCCAGCAGGCCCCGAACCAGCTCCTATAATTCACCCCTCCACTTT.